This T cell receptor beta chain stems from a study of blood T cell repertoires in COVID-19. Turning to the study itself: The United States, Italy and Spain were the sources of the acute and convalescent COVID-19 samples. PBMCs, B-cell-depleted T cells, or T cells were the source of the cDNA or gDNA that made up the material.

In the authors' methods: It was from reference gene primer amplification that nucleated cell counts were estimated. Method: immunoSEQ multiplex PCR; TCRdb's copy keeps in-frame clones and lacks some. V, J and clone size derive from that table, while D and trimming were established from the DNA sequence. The sample has hundreds of thousands of clones, roughly 89% seen once. The clonotype was recovered from a man between 35 and 55 years old with acute or convalescent COVID-19. The sequencing input was peripheral blood.

The CDR3 loop is CASSVSDSSNSPLHF. CDR3 nucleotides: TGTGCCAGCTCAGTTTCGGACAGCAGCAATTCACCCCTCCACTTT. The genes are TRBV18 and TRBJ1-6, with a tentative D call TRBD1 (6 bases). Germline V gene lookup returns CDR1 KGHSH and CDR2 LQKENI. Trimming left V 5 bases short and J 7 bases short, with 15 bases between. The CDR3 has 15 amino acids.